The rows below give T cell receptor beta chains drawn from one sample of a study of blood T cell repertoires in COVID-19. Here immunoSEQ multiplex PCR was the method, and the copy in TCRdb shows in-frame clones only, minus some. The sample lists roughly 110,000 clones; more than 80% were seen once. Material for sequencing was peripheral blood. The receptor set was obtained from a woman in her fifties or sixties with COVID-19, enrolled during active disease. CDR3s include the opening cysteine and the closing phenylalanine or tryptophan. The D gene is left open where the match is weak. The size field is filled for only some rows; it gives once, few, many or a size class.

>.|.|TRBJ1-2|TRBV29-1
TGCAGCGTTGAAGGGCACGCTCCCTATGGCTACACCTTC
CSVEGHAPYGYTF
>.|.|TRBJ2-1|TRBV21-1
TGTGCCAGCAGCGCCCAACGACAGGCCGCCTGTGGGCAGTTCTTC
CASSAQRQAACGQFF
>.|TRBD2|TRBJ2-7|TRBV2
TGTGCCAGCTCCGGACTAGCGGGGGCTTACGAGCAGTACTTC
CASSGLAGAYEQYF
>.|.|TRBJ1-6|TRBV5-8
TGTGCCAGCAGCTTGGTTCACAGCCTCAATTCACCCCTCCACTTT
CASSLVHSLNSPLHF
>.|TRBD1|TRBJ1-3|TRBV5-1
TGCGCCAGCAGCTTGGAGCCGGACAGGGGTTCTGGAAACACCATATATTTT
CASSLEPDRGSGNTIYF
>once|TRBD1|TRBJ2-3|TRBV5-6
TGTGCCAGCAGCTCCGGACAGGGCACAGATACGCAGTATTTT
CASSSGQGTDTQYF
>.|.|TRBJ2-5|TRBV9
TGTGCCAGCAGCGTACGGGATTCTGAGGAGACCCAGTACTTC
CASSVRDSEETQYF
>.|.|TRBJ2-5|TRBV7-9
TGTGCCAGCAGCTTATCAGGGAAAGAGACCCAGTACTTC
CASSLSGKETQYF
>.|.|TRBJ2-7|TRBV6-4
TGTGCCAGCAGTGACGGGAGGGACAACATCCTTTCCTACGAGCAGTACTTC
CASSDGRDNILSYEQYF
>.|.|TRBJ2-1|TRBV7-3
TGTGCCAGCAGCCCGACAGCTTCCTACAATGAGCAGTTCTTC
CASSPTASYNEQFF
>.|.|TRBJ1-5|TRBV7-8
TGTGCCAGCAGCTTAGCTGGGGCTGGGGGCAATCAGCCCCAGCATTTT
CASSLAGAGGNQPQHF
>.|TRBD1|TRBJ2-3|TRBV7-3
TGTGCCAGCAGCGCGACAGGGGGCGGATACACAGATACGCAGTATTTT
CASSATGGGYTDTQYF
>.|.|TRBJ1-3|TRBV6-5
TGTGCCAGCAGGAGCAGGGGTGGCTCTGGAAACACCATATATTTT
CASRSRGGSGNTIYF
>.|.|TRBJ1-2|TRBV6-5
TGTGCCAGCAGAGCAGGGGTCTCATTCTATGGCTACACCTTC
CASRAGVSFYGYTF
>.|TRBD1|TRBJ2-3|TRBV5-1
TGCGCCAGCAGCCGGGGACAGGGGGCTTGGACAGATACGCAGTATTTT
CASSRGQGAWTDTQYF
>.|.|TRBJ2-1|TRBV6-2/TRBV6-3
TGTGCCAGCAGTTACTCGCGGGGGCCTATTAGAAATGAGCAGTTCTTC
CASSYSRGPIRNEQFF
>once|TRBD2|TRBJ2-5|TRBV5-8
TGTGCCAGCAGCCGGACTAGCGGGGAGACCCAGTACTTC
CASSRTSGETQYF
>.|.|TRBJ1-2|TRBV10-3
TGTGCCATCAGTGAGTCGAAAGGGGCCTTGGGTGGCTACACCTTC
CAISESKGALGGYTF
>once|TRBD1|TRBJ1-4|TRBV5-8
TGTGCCAGCAGCTGGGGAAGGACAGGGGCGAAAGAAAAACTGTTTTTT
CASSWGRTGAKEKLFF
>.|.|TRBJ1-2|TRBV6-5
TGTGCCAGCAGTCAGGGAAAGGGCTACACCTTC
CASSQGKGYTF
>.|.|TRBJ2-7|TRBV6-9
TGTGCCAGCAGTTCGTCTGGACACCCCTCCTACGAGCAGTACTTC
CASSSSGHPSYEQYF
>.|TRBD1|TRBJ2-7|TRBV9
TGTGCCAGCAGCGTAGGAGGACAGGGGAGTATCGAGCAGTACTTC
CASSVGGQGSIEQYF
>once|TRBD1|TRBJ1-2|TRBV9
TGTGCCAGCAGCCCAGGGGGTACTAACTATGGCTACACCTTC
CASSPGGTNYGYTF
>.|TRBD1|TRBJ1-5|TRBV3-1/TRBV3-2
TGTGCCAGCAGCCAAGGGGGACAGGGAGATCAGCCCCAGCATTTT
CASSQGGQGDQPQHF
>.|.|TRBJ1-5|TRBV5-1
TGCGCCAGCAGCTTACCCGCAGGGATAGTAAGCAATCAGCCCCAGCATTTT
CASSLPAGIVSNQPQHF
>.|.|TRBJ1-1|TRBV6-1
TGTGCCAGCAGTGAAGCGTTAAAGAGTAGGAACACTGAAGCTTTCTTT
CASSEALKSRNTEAFF
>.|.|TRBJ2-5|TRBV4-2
TGTGCCAGCAGTCTCCGCCCAGGGACCCAGTACTTC
CASSLRPGTQYF
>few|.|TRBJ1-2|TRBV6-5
TGTGCCAGCAGTTCCCTGGGGAGGAAGAACTATGGCTACACCTTC
CASSSLGRKNYGYTF
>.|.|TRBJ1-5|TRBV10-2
TGCGCCAGCAGTGTAGGGACAAGTAATCAGCCCCAGCATTTT
CASSVGTSNQPQHF
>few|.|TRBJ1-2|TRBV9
TGTGCCAGCAGCGCGTCCGGCTATGGCTACACCTTC
CASSASGYGYTF
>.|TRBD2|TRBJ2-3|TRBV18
TGTGCCAGCTCACTCGGACTAGGGACAGATACGCAGTATTTT
CASSLGLGTDTQYF
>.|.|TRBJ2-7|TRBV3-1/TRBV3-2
TGTGCCAGCAGCCCCCAACAGGGATTCCGCGAGCAGTACTTC
CASSPQQGFREQYF
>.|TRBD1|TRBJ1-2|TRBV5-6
TGTGCCAGCAGCCTCCGGGACAGGGCGTATGGCTACACCTTC
CASSLRDRAYGYTF
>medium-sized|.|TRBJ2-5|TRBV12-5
TGTGCTCGGGGTTTGGGGGGGACAGGAGGGGAACAAGAGACCCAGTACTTC
CARGLGGTGGEQETQYF
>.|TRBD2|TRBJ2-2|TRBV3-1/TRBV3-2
TGTGCCAGCAGGAGGACTAGCGGGGGGGCCAGAACCGGGGAGCTGTTTTTT
CASRRTSGGARTGELFF
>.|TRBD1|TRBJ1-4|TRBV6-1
TGTGCCAGCAGTGAGTTGGGACAGGGTATTGAAAAACTGTTTTTT
CASSELGQGIEKLFF
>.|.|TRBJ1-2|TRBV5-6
TGTGCCAGCAGCTTGGCTATGAATAAAGCAAACTATGGCTACACCTTC
CASSLAMNKANYGYTF
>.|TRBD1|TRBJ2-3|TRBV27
TGTGCCAGCAGCTATAGCCGCCGGGACAGGGGACATACGCAGTATTTT
CASSYSRRDRGHTQYF
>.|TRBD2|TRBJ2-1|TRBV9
TGTGCCAGCAGCCCCCACGGGAGCGGGGGGGCCCATAACAATGAGCAGTTCTTC
CASSPHGSGGAHNNEQFF
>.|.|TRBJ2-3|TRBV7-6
TGTGCCAGCAGCTCGGGACACGCCCTTAGCACAGATACGCAGTATTTT
CASSSGHALSTDTQYF
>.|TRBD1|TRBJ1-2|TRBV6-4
TGTGCCAGCAGTGACTCCGGGACAGGGGGCTATGGCTACACCTTC
CASSDSGTGGYGYTF
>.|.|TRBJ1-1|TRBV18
TGTGCCAGCTCACCCCCAGGGGAATTTATGAACACTGAAGCTTTCTTT
CASSPPGEFMNTEAFF
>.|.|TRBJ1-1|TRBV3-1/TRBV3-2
TGTGCCAGCAGTATAATCGGGGACACGGCAGGGACTGAAGCTTTCTTT
CASSIIGDTAGTEAFF
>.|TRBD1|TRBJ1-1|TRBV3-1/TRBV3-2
TGTGCCAGCACTCAGACAGGGGGGGGCACTGAAGCTTTCTTT
CASTQTGGGTEAFF
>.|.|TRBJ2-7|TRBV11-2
TGTGCCAGCAGCTCACAGGGTTACGAGCAGTACTTC
CASSSQGYEQYF
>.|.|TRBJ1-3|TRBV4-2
TGTGCCAGCAGCCCCGCGGGGCGAAACACCATATATTTT
CASSPAGRNTIYF
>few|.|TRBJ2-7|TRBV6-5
TGTGCCAGCAGTTACTCCCGGGATGCCTACGAGCAGTACTTC
CASSYSRDAYEQYF
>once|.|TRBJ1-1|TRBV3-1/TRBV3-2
TGTGCCAGCAGCCAAGCGGCAGGTCAGAACACTGAAGCTTTCTTT
CASSQAAGQNTEAFF
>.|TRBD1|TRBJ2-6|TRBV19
TGTGCCAGTAGAGCGACAGGGGTTTTAAGGACTTCTGGGGCCAACGTCCTGACTTTC
CASRATGVLRTSGANVLTF
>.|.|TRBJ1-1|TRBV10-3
TGTGCCATCAGCATGGGAGAGGGGAACACTGAAGCTTTCTTT
CAISMGEGNTEAFF
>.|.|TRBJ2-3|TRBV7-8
TGTGCCAGCAGCTTTGTTCGGGGATGGGGCACAGATACGCAGTATTTT
CASSFVRGWGTDTQYF
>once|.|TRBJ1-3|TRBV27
TGTGCCAGCGCCGACAGAACTGGAAACACCATATATTTT
CASADRTGNTIYF
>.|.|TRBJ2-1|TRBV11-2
TGTGCCAGCCGACAGAGGGGGGGCGATCACAATGAGCAGTTCTTC
CASRQRGGDHNEQFF
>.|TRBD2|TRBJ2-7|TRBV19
TGTGCCAGTAGTAAGGGACTAGCGGGGGCCTACGAGCAGTACTTC
CASSKGLAGAYEQYF
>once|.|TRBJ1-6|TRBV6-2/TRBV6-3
TGTGCCAGCAGTCGGTCAAGTCCTCAATCACCCCTCCACTTT
CASSRSSPQSPLHF
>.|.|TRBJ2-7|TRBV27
TGTGCCAGCAGCCATGGACTACCGAGCTCCTACGAGCAGTACTTC
CASSHGLPSSYEQYF
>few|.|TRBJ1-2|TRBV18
TGTGCCAGCTCACCAAGGCGGGTGGATTATTATGGCTACACCTTC
CASSPRRVDYYGYTF
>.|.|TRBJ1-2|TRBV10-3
TGTGCCATCAGTGGTGACATCATCGCTAACTATGGCTACACCTTC
CAISGDIIANYGYTF
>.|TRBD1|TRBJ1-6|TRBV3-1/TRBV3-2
TGTGCCAGCAGCGCCCGGGACAGGGGAAATTCACCCCTCCACTTT
CASSARDRGNSPLHF
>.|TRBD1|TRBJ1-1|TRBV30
TGTGCCTGGAGTGCACACAAACAGGACAGGTACACTGAAGCTTTCTTT
CAWSAHKQDRYTEAFF